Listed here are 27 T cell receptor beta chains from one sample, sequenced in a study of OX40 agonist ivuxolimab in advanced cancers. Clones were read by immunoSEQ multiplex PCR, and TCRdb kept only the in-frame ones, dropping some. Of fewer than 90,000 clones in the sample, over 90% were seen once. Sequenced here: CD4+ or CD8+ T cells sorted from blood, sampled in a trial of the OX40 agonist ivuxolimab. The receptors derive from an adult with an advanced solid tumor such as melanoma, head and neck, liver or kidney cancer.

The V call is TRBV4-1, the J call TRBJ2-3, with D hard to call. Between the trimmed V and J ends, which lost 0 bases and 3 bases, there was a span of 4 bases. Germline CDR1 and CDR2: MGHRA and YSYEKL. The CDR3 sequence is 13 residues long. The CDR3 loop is CASSQDPTDTQYF. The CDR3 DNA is TGCGCCAGCAGCCAAGATCCGACAGATACGCAGTATTTT.

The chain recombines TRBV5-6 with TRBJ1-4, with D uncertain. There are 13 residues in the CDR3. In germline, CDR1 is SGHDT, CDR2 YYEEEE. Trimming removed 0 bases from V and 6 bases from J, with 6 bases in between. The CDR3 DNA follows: TGTGCCAGCAGCTTGGCCCCTGATGAAAAACTGTTTTTT. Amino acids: CASSLAPDEKLFF. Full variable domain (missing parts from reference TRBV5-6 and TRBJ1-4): DAGVTQSPTHLIKTRGQQVTLRCSPKSGHDTVSWYQQALGQGPQFIFQYYEEEERQRGNFPDRFSGHQFPNYSSELNVNALLLGDSALYLCASSLAPDEKLFFGSGTQLSVL.

CDR3 sequence: CASSQVVGLGETQYF. In DNA, the CDR3 is TGCGCCAGCAGCCAAGTTGTCGGGCTGGGGGAGACCCAGTACTTC. The rearrangement uses TRBV4-1 and TRBJ2-5; D gene uncertain. The CDR3 is 15 amino acids. Trimming left V 1 base short and J 5 bases short, with 14 bases between. CDR1 is MGHRA and CDR2 is YSYEKL in the germline V gene.

The CDR3 DNA reads TGTGCCAGCAGTTACTTCATCACAGATACGCAGTATTTT. Its translation is CASSYFITDTQYF. The chain has TRBV6-5 and TRBJ2-3; D not resolved. V lost 1 base and J 2 bases, leaving 4 bases between the germline ends. The V gene's germline CDR1 is MNHEY and CDR2 SVGAGI. This CDR3 is 13 amino acids long.

The CDR3 sequence is CASSSSLAGGSYSTDTQYF. In DNA form, the CDR3 reads TGTGCCAGCAGCTCCTCACTAGCGGGGGGGTCTTATAGCACAGATACGCAGTATTTT. The chain uses TRBV11-2 and TRBJ2-3; 13 nucleotides agree with TRBD2. The trim removed 4 bases at V and 0 bases at J, leaving 10 bases unmatched. The CDR3 runs to 19 residues. Germline CDR1 SGHAT, CDR2 FQNNGV.

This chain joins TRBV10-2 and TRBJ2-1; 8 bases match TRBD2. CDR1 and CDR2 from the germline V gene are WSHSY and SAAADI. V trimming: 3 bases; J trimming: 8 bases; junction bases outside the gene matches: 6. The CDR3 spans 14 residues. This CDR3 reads CASSESGGVDEQFF. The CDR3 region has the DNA TGCGCCAGCAGTGAAAGCGGGGGTGTCGATGAGCAGTTCTTC.

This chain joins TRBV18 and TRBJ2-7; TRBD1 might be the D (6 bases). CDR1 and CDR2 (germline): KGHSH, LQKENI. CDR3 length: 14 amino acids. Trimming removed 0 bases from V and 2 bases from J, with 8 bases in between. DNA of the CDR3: TGTGCCAGCTCACCACCGGACAGACCCTACGAGCAGTACTTC. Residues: CASSPPDRPYEQYF. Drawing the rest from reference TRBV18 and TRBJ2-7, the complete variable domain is NAGVMQNPRHLVRRRGQEARLRCSPMKGHSHVYWYRQLPEEGLKFMVYLQKENIIDESGMPKERFSAEFPKEGPSILRIQQVVRGDSAAYFCASSPPDRPYEQYFGPGTRLTVT.

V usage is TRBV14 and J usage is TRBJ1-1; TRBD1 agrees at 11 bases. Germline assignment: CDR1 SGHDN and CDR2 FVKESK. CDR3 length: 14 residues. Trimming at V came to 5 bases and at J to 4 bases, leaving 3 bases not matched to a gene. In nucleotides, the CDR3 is TGTGCCAGCAGCTTCGGGACAGGGGGCACTGAAGCTTTCTTT. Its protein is CASSFGTGGTEAFF.

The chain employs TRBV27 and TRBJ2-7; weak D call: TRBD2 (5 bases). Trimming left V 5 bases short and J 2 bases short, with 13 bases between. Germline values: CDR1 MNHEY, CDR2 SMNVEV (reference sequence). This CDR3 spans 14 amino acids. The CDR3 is CASSGGLRPYEQYF. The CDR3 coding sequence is TGTGCCAGCAGTGGCGGACTGCGTCCCTACGAGCAGTACTTC.

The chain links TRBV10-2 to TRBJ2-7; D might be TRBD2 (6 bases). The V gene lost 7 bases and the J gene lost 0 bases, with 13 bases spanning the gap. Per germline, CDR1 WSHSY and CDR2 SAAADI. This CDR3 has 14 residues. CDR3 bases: TGCGCCAGCAATCTAAACGGGGGCTCCTACGAGCAGTACTTC. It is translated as CASNLNGGSYEQYF.

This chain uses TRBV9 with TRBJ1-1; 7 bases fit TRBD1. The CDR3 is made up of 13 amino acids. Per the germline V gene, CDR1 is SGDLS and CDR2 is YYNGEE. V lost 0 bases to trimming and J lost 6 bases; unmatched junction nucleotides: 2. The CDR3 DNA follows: TGTGCCAGCAGCGTAGCCACAGGGGCTGAAGCTTTCTTT. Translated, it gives CASSVATGAEAFF.

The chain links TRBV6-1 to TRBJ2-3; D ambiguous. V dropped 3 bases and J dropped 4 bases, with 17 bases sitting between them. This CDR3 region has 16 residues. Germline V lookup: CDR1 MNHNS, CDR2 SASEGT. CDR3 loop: CASSEQDPTLPDTQYF. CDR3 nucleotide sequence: TGTGCCAGCAGTGAGCAGGACCCTACCCTCCCAGATACGCAGTATTTT.

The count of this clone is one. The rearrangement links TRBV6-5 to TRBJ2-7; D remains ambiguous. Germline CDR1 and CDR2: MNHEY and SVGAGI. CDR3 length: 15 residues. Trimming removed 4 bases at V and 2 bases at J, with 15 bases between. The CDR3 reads CASSFGPFRPYEQYF. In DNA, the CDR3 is TGTGCCAGCAGTTTCGGGCCCTTCCGGCCCTACGAGCAGTACTTC.

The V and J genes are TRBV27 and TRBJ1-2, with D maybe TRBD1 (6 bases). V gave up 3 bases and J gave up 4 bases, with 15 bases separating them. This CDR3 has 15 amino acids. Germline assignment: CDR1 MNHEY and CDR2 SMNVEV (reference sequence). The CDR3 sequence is CASSFGNRASYGYTF. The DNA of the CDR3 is TGTGCCAGCAGTTTTGGAAACAGGGCGAGCTATGGCTACACCTTC.

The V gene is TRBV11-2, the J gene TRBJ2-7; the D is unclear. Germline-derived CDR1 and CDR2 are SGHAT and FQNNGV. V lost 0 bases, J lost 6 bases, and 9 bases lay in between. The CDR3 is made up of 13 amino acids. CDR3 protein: CASSLEFAGEQYF. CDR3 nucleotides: TGTGCCAGCAGCTTAGAGTTTGCAGGCGAGCAGTACTTC.

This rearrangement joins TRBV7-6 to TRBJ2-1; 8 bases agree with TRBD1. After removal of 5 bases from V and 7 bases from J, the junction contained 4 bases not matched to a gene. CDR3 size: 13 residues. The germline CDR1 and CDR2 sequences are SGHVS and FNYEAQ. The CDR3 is CASSEDRGNEQFF. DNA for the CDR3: TGTGCCAGCAGCGAAGACAGGGGAAATGAGCAGTTCTTC. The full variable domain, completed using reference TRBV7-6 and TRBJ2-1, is GAGVSQSPRYKVTKRGQDVALRCDPISGHVSLYWYRQALGQGPEFLTYFNYEAQQDKSGLPNDRFSAERPEGSISTLTIQRTEQRDSAMYRCASSEDRGNEQFFGPGTRLTVL.

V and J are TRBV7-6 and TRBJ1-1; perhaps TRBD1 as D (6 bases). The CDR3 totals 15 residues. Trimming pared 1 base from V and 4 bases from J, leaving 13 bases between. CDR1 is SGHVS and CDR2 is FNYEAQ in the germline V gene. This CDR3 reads CASSLGAGGRTEAFF. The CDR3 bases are TGTGCCAGCAGCTTAGGAGCGGGGGGCCGCACTGAAGCTTTCTTT.

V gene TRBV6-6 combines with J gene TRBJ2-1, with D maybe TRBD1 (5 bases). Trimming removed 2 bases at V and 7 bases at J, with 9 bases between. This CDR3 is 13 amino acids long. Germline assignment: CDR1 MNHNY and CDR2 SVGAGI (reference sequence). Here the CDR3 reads CASSYPGLNEQFF. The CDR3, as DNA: TGTGCCAGCAGTTACCCAGGGTTGAATGAGCAGTTCTTC.

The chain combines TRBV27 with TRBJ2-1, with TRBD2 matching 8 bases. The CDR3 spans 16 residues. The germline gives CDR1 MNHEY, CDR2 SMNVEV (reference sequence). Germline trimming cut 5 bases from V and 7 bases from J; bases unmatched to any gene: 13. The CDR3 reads CASSPLEGLGRNEQFF. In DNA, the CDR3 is TGTGCCAGCAGTCCACTGGAGGGACTAGGTAGAAATGAGCAGTTCTTC.

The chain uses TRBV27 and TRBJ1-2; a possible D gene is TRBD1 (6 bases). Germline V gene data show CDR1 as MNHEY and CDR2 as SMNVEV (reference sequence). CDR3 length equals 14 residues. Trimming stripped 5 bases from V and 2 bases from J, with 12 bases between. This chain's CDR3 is CASSPKGGNYGYTF. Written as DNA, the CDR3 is TGTGCCAGCAGTCCGAAGGGGGGCAACTATGGCTACACCTTC.

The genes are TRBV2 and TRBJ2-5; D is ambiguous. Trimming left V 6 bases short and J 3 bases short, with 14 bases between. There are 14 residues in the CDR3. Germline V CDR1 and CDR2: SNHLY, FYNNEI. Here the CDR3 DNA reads TGTGCCAGCAGACCCCGGCAGTACAAAGAGACCCAGTACTTC. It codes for CASRPRQYKETQYF.

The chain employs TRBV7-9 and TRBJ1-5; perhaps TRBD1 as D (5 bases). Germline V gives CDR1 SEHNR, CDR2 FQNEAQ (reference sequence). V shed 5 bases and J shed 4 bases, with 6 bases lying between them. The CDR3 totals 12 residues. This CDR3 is CASSEGNQPQHF. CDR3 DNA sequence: TGTGCCAGCAGCGAGGGGAATCAGCCCCAGCATTTT.

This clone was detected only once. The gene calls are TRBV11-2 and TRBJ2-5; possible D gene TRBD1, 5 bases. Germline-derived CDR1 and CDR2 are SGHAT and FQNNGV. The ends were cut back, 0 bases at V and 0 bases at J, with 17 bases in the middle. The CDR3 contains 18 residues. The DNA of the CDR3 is TGTGCCAGCAGCTTAGATCTAAGTGACAGCCCGTACCAAGAGACCCAGTACTTC. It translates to CASSLDLSDSPYQETQYF.

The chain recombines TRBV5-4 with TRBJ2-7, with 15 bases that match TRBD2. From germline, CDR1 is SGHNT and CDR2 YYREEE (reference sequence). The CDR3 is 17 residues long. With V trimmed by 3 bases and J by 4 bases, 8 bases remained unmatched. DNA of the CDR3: TGTGCCAGCAGCTCGGATGGTGGACTAGCGGGAGGGTACGAGCAGTACTTC. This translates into CASSSDGGLAGGYEQYF.

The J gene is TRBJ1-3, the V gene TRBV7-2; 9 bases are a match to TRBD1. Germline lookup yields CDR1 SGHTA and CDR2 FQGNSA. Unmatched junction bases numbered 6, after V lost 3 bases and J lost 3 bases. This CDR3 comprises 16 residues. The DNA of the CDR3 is TGTGCCAGCAGCTTTACAGGGGGCGGTTTTGGAAACACCATATATTTT. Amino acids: CASSFTGGGFGNTIYF.

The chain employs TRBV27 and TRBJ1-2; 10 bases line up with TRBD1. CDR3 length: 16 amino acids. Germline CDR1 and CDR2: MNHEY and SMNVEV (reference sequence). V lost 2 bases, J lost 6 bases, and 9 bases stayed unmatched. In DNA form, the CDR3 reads TGTGCCAGCAGTTTAGGATTGGGACAGGGGCTTAATGGCTACACCTTC. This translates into CASSLGLGQGLNGYTF.

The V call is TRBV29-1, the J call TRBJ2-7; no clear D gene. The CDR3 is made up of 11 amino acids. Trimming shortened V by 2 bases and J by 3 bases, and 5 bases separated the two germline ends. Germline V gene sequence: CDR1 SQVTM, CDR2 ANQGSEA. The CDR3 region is CSVEWLYEQYF. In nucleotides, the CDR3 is TGCAGCGTTGAATGGCTCTACGAGCAGTACTTC.